This TCR beta chain is drawn from a study of CD8+ T cells in alopecia areata. Study-wide results and caveats: Although TCR sharing was seen in mice, sharing across patients was less clear, possibly for HLA-related reasons. Relative to normal scalp, lesional scalp, especially alopecia totalis/universalis, showed higher clonality. Resident alphabeta T cells of normal skin are also sequenced in scalp samples.

Reverse transcription of extracted RNA yielded cDNA, which provided the sequencing template. Libraries were prepared by immunoSEQ multiplex PCR; TCRdb keeps only in-frame clonotypes and omits some of them. Here the sample spans 130,000 to 150,000 clones, less than 65% being singletons. Sorting from PBMCs produced CD4+ and CD8+ T cells. Comments on this clone: What it recognizes is unknown.

The material sequenced was CD8+ T cells sorted from blood. The sequence derives from a human donor in good health.

The DNA of the CDR3 is TGTGCCAGCCGGGTTTGGGGCACTGAAGCTTTCTTT. Protein product: CASRVWGTEAFF. The chain joins TRBV2 to TRBJ1-1; D not resolved. Trimming left V 8 bases short and J 4 bases short, with 11 bases between. Per the germline V gene, CDR1 is SNHLY and CDR2 is FYNNEI. This CDR3 contains 12 residues.